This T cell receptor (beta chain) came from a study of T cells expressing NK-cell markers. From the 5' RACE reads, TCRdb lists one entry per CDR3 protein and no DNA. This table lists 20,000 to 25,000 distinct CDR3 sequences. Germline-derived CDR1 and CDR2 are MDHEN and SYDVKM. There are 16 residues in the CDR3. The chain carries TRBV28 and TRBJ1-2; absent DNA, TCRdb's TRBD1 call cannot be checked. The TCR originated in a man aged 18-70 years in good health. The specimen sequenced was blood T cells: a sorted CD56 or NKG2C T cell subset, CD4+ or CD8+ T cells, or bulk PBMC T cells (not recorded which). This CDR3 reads CASSLSQGIPNYGYTF.